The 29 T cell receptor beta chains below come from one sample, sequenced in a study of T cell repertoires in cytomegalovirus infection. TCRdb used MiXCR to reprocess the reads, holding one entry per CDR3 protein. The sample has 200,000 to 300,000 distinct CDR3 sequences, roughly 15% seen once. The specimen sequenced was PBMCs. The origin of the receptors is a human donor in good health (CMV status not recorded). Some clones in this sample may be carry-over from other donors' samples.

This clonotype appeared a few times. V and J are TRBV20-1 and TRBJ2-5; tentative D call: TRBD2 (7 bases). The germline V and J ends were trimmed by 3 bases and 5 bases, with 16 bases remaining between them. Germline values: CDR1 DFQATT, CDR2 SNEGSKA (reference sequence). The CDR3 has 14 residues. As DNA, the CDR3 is TGCAGTGCTAGTTGGGGGGGGGGCCTTGAGACCCAGTACTTC. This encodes CSASWGGGLETQYF.

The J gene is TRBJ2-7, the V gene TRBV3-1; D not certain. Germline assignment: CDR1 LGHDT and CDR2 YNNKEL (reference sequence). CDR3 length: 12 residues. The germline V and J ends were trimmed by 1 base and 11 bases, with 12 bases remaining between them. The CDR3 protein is CASSQVNREEYF. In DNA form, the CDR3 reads TGTGCCAGCAGCCAAGTTAACCGAGAGGAGTACTTC.

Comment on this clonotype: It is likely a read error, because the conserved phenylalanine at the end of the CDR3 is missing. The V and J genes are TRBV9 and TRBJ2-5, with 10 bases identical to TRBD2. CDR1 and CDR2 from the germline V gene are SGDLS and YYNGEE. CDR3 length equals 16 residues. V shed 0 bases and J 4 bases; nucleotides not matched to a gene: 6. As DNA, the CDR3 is TGTGCCAGCAGCGTAGATCTAGCGGGAGCGGGAGAGACCCAGTACTCC. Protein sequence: CASSVDLAGAGETQYS.

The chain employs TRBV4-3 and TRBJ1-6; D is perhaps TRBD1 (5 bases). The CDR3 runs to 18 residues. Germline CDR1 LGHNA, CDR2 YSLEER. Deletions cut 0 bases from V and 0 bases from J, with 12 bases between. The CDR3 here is CASSQDPPGSSYNSPLHF. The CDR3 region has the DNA TGCGCCAGCAGCCAAGATCCGCCAGGGAGCTCCTATAATTCACCCCTCCACTTT.

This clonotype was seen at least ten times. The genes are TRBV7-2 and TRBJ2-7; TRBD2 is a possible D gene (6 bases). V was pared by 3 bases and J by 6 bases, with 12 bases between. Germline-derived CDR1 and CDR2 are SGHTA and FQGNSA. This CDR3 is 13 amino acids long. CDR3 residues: CASSLQGGGEQYF. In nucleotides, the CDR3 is TGTGCCAGCAGCTTGCAGGGAGGTGGCGAGCAGTACTTC.

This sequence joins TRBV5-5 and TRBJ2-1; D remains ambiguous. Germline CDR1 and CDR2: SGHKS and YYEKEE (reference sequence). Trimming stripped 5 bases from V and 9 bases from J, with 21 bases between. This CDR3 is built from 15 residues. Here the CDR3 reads CASRAGPIGDSEQFF. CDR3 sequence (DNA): TGTGCCAGCAGGGCCGGGCCGATAGGAGATAGTGAGCAGTTCTTC.

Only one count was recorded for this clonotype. CDR3 sequence (DNA): TGCGCCAGCAGCTTGGCGGGACAGGGCGAAAAACTGTTTTTT. Amino acid sequence: CASSLAGQGEKLFF. The V call is TRBV5-1, the J call TRBJ1-4, with 9 bases aligning to TRBD1. The CDR3 sequence is 14 residues long. Trimming cost V 0 bases and J 8 bases; bases outside gene matches: 2. Per germline, CDR1 SGHRS and CDR2 YFSETQ.

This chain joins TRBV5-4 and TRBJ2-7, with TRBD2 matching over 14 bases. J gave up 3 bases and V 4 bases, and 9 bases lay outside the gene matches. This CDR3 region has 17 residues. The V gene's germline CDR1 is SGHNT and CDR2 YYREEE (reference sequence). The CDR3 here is CASSPGTSGSSSYEQYF. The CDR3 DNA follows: TGTGCCAGCAGCCCCGGGACTAGCGGGAGTTCCAGCTACGAGCAGTACTTC.

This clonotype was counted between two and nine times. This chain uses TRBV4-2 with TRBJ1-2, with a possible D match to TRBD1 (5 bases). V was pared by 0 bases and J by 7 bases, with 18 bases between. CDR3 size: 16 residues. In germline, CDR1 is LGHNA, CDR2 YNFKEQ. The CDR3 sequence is CASSQDRQGGHGGYTF. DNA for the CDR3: TGTGCCAGCAGCCAAGATCGGCAGGGAGGGCATGGTGGCTACACCTTC.

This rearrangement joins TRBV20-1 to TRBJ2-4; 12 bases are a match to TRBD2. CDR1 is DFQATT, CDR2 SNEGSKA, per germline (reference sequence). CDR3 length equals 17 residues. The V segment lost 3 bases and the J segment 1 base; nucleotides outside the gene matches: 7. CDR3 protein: CSARPSGGGVAKNIQYF. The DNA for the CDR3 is TGCAGTGCTAGGCCTAGCGGGGGGGGAGTGGCCAAAAACATTCAGTACTTC.

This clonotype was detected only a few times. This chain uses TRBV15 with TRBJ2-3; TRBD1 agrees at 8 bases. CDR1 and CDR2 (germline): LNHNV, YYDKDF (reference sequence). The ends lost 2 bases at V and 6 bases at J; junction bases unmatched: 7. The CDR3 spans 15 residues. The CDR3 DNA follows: TGTGCCACCAGCAGACCAGGGGGCAACAAGGATACGCAGTATTTT. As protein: CATSRPGGNKDTQYF. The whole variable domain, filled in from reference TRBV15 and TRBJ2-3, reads DAMVIQNPRYQVTQFGKPVTLSCSQTLNHNVMYWYQQKSSQAPKLLFHYYDKDFNNEADTPDNFQSRRPNTSFCFLDIRSPGLGDTAMYLCATSRPGGNKDTQYFGPGTRLTVL.

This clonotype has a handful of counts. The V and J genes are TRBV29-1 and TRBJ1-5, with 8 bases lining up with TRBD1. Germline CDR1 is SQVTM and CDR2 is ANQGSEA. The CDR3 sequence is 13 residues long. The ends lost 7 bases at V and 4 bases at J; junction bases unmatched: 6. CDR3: CSAATGDNQPQHF. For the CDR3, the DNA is TGCAGCGCAGCGACAGGGGATAATCAGCCCCAGCATTTT.

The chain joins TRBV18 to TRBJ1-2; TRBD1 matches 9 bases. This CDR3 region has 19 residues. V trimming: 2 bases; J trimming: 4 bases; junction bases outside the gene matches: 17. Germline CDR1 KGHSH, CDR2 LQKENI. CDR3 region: CASSPYPEPGTGSFYGYTF. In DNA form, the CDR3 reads TGTGCCAGCTCACCATACCCCGAGCCAGGGACAGGGTCATTCTATGGCTACACCTTC.

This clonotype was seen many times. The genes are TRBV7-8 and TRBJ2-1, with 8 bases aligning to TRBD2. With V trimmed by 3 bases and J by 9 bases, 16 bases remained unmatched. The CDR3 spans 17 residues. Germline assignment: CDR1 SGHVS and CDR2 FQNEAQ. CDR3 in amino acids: CASSLGFDGGRSGEQFF. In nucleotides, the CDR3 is TGTGCCAGCAGCTTGGGATTCGACGGCGGGAGGTCAGGTGAGCAGTTCTTC.

The chain's CDR3 is CASSLLTWEQYF. The CDR3 DNA sequence: TGTGCCAGCAGTTTACTGACATGGGAGCAGTACTTC. V gene TRBV28 combines with J gene TRBJ2-7, with no clear D. Trimming took 2 bases from V and 7 from J, leaving 9 bases between them. In germline, CDR1 is MDHEN, CDR2 SYDVKM. This CDR3 comprises 12 residues.

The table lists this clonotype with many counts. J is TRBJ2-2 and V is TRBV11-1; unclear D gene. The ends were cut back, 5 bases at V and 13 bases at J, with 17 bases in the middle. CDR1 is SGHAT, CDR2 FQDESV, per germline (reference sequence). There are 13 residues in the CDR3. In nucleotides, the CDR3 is TGTGCCAGCAGCGTTGACCCTTTTCTTCGGCTGTTTTTT. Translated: CASSVDPFLRLFF.

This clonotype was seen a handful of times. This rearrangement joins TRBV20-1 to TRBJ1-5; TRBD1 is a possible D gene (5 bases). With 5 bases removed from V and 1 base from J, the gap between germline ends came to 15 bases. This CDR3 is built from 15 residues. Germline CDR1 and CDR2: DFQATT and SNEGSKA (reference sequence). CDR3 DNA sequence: TGCAGTGCTCTCGCTGGGGGATCAAGCAATCAGCCCCAGCATTTT. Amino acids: CSALAGGSSNQPQHF.

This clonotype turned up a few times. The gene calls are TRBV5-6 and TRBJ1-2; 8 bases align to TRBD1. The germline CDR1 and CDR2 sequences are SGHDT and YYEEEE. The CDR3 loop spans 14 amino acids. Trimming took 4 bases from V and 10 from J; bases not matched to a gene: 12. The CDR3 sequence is CASSPTPNRGTYTF. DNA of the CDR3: TGTGCCAGCAGCCCCACGCCAAACAGGGGGACCTACACCTTC.

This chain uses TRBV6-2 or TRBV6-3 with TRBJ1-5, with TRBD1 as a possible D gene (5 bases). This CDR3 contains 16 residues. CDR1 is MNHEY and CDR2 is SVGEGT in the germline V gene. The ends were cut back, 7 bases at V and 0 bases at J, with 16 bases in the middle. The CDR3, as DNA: TGTGCCAGCACAAGTAGGGGATCCTATAGCAATCAGCCCCAGCATTTT. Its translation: CASTSRGSYSNQPQHF.

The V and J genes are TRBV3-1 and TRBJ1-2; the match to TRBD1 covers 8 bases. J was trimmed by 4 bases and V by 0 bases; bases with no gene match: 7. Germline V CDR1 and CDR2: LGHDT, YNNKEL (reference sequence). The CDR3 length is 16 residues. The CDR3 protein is CASSQESTGAFYGYTF. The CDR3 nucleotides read TGTGCCAGCAGCCAAGAGTCGACAGGGGCCTTCTATGGCTACACCTTC. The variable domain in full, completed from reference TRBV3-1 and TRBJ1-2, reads DTAVSQTPKYLVTQMGNDKSIKCEQNLGHDTMYWYKQDSKKFLKIMFSYNNKELIINETVPNRFSPKSPDKAHLNLHINSLELGDSAVYFCASSQESTGAFYGYTFGSGTRLTVV.

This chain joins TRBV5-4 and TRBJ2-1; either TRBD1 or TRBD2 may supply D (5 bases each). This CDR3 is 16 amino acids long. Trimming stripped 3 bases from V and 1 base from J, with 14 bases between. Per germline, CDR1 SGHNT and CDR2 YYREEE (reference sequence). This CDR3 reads CASSSGAPGSYNEQFF. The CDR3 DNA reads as TGTGCCAGCAGCTCCGGGGCCCCGGGGTCCTACAATGAGCAGTTCTTC.

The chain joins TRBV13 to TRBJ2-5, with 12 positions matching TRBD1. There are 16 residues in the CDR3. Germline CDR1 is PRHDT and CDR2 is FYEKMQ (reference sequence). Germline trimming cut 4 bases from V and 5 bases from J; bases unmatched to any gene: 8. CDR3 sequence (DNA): TGTGCCAGCAGCTCACCCGGGACAGGGGGCGCGGAGACCCAGTACTTC. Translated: CASSSPGTGGAETQYF.

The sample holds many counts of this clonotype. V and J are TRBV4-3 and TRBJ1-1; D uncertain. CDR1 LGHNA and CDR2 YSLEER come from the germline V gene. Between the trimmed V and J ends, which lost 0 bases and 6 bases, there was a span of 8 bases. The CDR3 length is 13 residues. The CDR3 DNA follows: TGCGCCAGCAGCCAAGATCAGAGTTCTGAAGCTTTCTTT. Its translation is CASSQDQSSEAFF.

The CDR3 sequence is CASSLYRDTQYF. CDR3 sequence (DNA): TGCGCCAGCAGCTTATATCGAGATACGCAGTATTTT. The V call is TRBV5-1, the J call TRBJ2-3; D is ambiguous. Germline V gene sequence: CDR1 SGHRS, CDR2 YFSETQ. The germline V and J ends were trimmed by 2 bases and 5 bases, with 6 bases remaining between them. The CDR3 runs to 12 residues.

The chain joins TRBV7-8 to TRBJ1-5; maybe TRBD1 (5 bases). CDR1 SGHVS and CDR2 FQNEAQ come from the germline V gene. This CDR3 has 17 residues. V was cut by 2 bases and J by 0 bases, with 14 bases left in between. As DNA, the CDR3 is TGTGCCAGCAGCTTATACGGAGGGGAATATAGCAATCAGCCCCAGCATTTT. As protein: CASSLYGGEYSNQPQHF.

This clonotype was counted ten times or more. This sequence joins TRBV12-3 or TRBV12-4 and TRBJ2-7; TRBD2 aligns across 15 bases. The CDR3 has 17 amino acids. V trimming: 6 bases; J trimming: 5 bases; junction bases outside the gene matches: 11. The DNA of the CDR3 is TGTGCCAGCAGGGACCCGGGACTAGCGGGAGGCGGGAACGAGCAGTACTTC. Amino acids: CASRDPGLAGGGNEQYF.

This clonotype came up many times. CDR3 in amino acids: CASSLWDVNTEAFF. CDR3 nucleotide sequence: TGTGCCAGCAGCCTTTGGGACGTAAACACTGAAGCTTTCTTT. This chain connects TRBV7-9 to TRBJ1-1; D is perhaps TRBD1 (5 bases). V lost 5 bases to trimming and J lost 2 bases, with 12 bases between them. Germline CDR1 reads SEHNR; CDR2 reads FQNEAQ (reference sequence). CDR3 length: 14 amino acids.

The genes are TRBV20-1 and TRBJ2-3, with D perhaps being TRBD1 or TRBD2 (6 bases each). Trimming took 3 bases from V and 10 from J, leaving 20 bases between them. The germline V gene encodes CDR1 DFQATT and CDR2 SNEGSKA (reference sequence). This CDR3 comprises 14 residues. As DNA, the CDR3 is TGCAGTGCTAGTCAAATCGTTCACGGGGGCCCGCAGTATTTT. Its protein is CSASQIVHGGPQYF.

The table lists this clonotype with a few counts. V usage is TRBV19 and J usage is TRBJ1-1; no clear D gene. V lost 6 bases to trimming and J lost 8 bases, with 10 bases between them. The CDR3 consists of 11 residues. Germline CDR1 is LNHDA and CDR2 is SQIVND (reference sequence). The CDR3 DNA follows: TGTGCCAGTAGAGGTGGAGGGGAAGCTTTCTTT. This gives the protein CASRGGGEAFF.